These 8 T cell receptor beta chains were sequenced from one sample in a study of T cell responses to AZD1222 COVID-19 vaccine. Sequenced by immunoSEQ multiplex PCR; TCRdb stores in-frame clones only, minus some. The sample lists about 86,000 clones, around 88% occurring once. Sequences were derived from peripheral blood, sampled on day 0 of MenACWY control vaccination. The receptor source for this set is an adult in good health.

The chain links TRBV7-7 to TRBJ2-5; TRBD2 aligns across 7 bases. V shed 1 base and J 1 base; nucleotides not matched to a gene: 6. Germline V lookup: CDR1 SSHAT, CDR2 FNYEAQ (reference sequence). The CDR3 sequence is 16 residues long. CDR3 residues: CASSLGASGGQETQYF. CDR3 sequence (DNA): TGTGCCAGCAGCTTAGGGGCTAGCGGAGGCCAAGAGACCCAGTACTTC.

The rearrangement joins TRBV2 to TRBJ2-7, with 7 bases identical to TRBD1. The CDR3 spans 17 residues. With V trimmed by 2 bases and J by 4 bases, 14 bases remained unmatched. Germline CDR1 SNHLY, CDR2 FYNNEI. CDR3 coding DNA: TGTGCCAGCAGTGAACTGTACCCGGGACAGATGAAGTACGAGCAGTACTTC. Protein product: CASSELYPGQMKYEQYF. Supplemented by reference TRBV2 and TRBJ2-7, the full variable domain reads EPEVTQTPSHQVTQMGQEVILRCVPISNHLYFYWYRQILGQKVEFLVSFYNNEISEKSEIFDDQFSVERPDGSNFTLKIRSTKLEDSAMYFCASSELYPGQMKYEQYFGPGTRLTVT.

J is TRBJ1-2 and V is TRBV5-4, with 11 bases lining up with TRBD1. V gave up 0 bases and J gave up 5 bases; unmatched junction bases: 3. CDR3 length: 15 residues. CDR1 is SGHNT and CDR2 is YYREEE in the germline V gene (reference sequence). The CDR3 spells CASSLGGQGEYGYTF. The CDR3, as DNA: TGTGCCAGCAGCTTGGGGGGACAGGGGGAGTATGGCTACACCTTC.

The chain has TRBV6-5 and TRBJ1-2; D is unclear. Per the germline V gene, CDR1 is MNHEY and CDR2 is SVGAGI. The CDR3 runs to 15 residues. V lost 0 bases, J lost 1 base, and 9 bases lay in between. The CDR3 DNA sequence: TGTGCCAGCAGTTACTCGAATAGGTTTAACTATGGCTACACCTTC. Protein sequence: CASSYSNRFNYGYTF.

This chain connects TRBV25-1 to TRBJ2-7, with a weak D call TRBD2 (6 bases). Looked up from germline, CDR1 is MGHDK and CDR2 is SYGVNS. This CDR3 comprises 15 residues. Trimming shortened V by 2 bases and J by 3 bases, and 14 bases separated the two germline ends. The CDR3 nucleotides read TGTGCCAGCAGTGAAACCGGGACTGGGAGCTACGAGCAGTACTTC. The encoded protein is CASSETGTGSYEQYF.

CDR3: CASSLGQNYGYTF. The CDR3, as DNA: TGTGCCAGCAGTTTAGGTCAGAACTATGGCTACACCTTC. J is TRBJ1-2 and V is TRBV28; D remains unclear. The germline gives CDR1 MDHEN, CDR2 SYDVKM. Deletions cut 2 bases from V and 2 bases from J, with 6 bases between. The CDR3 has 13 amino acids.

The CDR3 is CASRGRGSGNTIYF. CDR3 DNA: TGTGCCAGTCGGGGACGGGGTTCTGGAAACACCATATATTTT. The genes are TRBV19 and TRBJ1-3; D is possibly TRBD1 (5 bases). Germline V gene lookup returns CDR1 LNHDA and CDR2 SQIVND (reference sequence). Trimming took off 8 bases at V and 1 base at J, with 12 bases between the two ends. CDR3 length: 14 amino acids.

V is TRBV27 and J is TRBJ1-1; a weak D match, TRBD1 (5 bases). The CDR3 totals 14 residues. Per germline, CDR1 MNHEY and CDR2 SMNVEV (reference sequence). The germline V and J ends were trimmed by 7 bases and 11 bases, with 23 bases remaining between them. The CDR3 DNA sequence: TGTGCCAGCATCCCGTCGGGGGAGGCACGGAACGCTTTCTTT. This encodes CASIPSGEARNAFF.